One sample yielded the 20 T cell receptor beta chains listed below, sequenced in a study of response to subunit inactivated influenza vaccine. In TCRdb, the RT-PCR reads were re-called with MiXCR into one record per CDR3 protein. The sample records hundreds of thousands of distinct CDR3 sequences, 7.6% being singletons. Sequencing used PBMCs from blood, obtained roughly 24 months after vaccination. The receptors were sampled from a man aged 45 to 75 who received an inactivated influenza vaccine.

This chain links TRBV10-1 with TRBJ2-1; 10 positions match TRBD2. CDR1 and CDR2 (germline): WNHNN, SYGVQD (reference sequence). Germline trimming cut 2 bases from V and 7 bases from J; bases unmatched to any gene: 5. This CDR3 is built from 15 residues. As DNA, the CDR3 is TGCGCCAGCAGTGAGAGGCTAGCGGGGGCGAATGAGCAGTTCTTC. Translation: CASSERLAGANEQFF.

This clonotype came up many times. This chain links TRBV29-1 with TRBJ2-5, with TRBD1 identical over 7 bases. Germline V lookup: CDR1 SQVTM, CDR2 ANQGSEA. The V and J ends lost 4 bases and 2 bases, in that order; junction bases with no gene match: 4. The CDR3 spans 13 residues. DNA for the CDR3: TGCAGCGTTGCGCACAGGGGACAAGAGACCCAGTACTTC. As protein: CSVAHRGQETQYF.

This chain uses TRBV7-9 with TRBJ1-1; no firm D call. Trimming shortened V by 5 bases and J by 3 bases, and 7 bases separated the two germline ends. The germline V gene has CDR1 SEHNR and CDR2 FQNEAQ (reference sequence). The CDR3 loop spans 12 amino acids. CDR3 bases: TGTGCCAGCAGCAAGACCGACACTGAAGCTTTCTTT. Translating it yields CASSKTDTEAFF.

V is TRBV28 and J is TRBJ2-7, with 7 bases matching TRBD1. Germline V gene lookup returns CDR1 MDHEN and CDR2 SYDVKM. The CDR3 covers 16 residues. With 6 bases clipped from V and 0 bases from J, the junction kept 11 bases outside the gene matches. Written as DNA, the CDR3 is TGTGCCAGCAGCCCCGGCGGTGGGGACAGCTCCTACGAGCAGTACTTC. This encodes CASSPGGGDSSYEQYF. Full variable domain (missing parts from reference TRBV28 and TRBJ2-7): DVKVTQSSRYLVKRTGEKVFLECVQDMDHENMFWYRQDPGLGLRLIYFSYDVKMKEKGDIPEGYSVSREKKERFSLILESASTNQTSMYLCASSPGGGDSSYEQYFGPGTRLTVT.

This clonotype was recorded many times. One junction end disagrees with the germline gene, perhaps due to a read error. This chain links TRBV5-1 with TRBJ2-6, with D possibly being TRBD1 (6 bases). This CDR3 region has 15 residues. Per germline, CDR1 SGHRS and CDR2 YFSETQ. The CDR3 loop is CASSLQGTGANVLTF. The CDR3 DNA sequence: TGTGCCAGCAGTTTACAGGGAACTGGGGCCAACGTCCTGACTTTC.

A few counts support this clonotype. CDR3 in DNA: TGTGCCAGCAGTCGAGGACTAGCGGGAGGCAGTAGGAAGTTCTTC. Protein sequence: CASSRGLAGGSRKFF. The chain recombines TRBV6-1 with TRBJ2-1; 14 bases align to TRBD2. CDR1 is MNHNS, CDR2 SASEGT, per germline. The CDR3 has 15 residues. Losses at the gene ends were 5 bases for V and 14 bases for J; bases not matched to a gene: 11.

This clonotype was observed a handful of times. The V gene is TRBV7-2, the J gene TRBJ2-3; D uncertain. V lost 2 bases, J lost 8 bases, and 2 bases lay in between. The germline gives CDR1 SGHTA, CDR2 FQGNSA. The CDR3 has 10 amino acids. CDR3 protein: CASSLSTQYF. The CDR3 bases are TGTGCCAGCAGCTTAAGTACGCAGTATTTT.

The chain has TRBV12-3 or TRBV12-4 and TRBJ2-1; D may be TRBD1 (6 bases). V was trimmed by 6 bases and J by 7 bases, leaving 10 bases between them. The CDR3 totals 12 residues. In DNA, the CDR3 is TGTGCCAGCAGAGACACAGGGAATGAGCAGTTCTTC. Translating gives CASRDTGNEQFF.

This clonotype was seen a handful of times. This rearrangement joins TRBV3-1 to TRBJ1-6; 8 nucleotides line up with TRBD1. V trimming: 3 bases; J trimming: 11 bases; junction bases outside the gene matches: 6. Germline-derived CDR1 and CDR2 are LGHDT and YNNKEL (reference sequence). The length of the CDR3 is 14 residues. This CDR3 reads CASSQDRVWTPLHF. The CDR3 coding sequence is TGTGCCAGCAGCCAGGACAGGGTCTGGACACCCCTCCACTTT.

The chain is built from TRBV11-2 and TRBJ2-3; 12 bases are a match to TRBD2. This CDR3 is 16 amino acids long. From germline, CDR1 is SGHAT and CDR2 FQNNGV. The trim removed 2 bases at V and 5 bases at J, leaving 5 bases unmatched. This CDR3 reads CASSLKTSGRGDTQYF. CDR3 sequence (DNA): TGTGCCAGCAGCTTAAAGACTAGCGGGAGAGGAGATACGCAGTATTTT.

This clonotype was seen only a few times. This chain uses TRBV5-1 with TRBJ2-5; TRBD1 matches at 7 bases. CDR1 and CDR2 from the germline V gene are SGHRS and YFSETQ. The CDR3 is made up of 16 amino acids. J lost 1 base, V lost 2 bases, and 8 bases had no gene match. This CDR3 reads CASSLVTGALQETQYF. CDR3 nucleotide sequence: TGCGCCAGCAGCTTAGTAACAGGGGCGCTCCAAGAGACCCAGTACTTC.

At least ten counts were recorded for this clonotype. The chain links TRBV12-3 or TRBV12-4 to TRBJ2-3, with a weak D call TRBD2 (6 bases). The germline V and J ends were trimmed by 5 bases and 0 bases, with 18 bases remaining between them. The CDR3 has 17 amino acids. The CDR3 protein is CASSTRPLATSTDTQYF. In DNA form, the CDR3 reads TGTGCCAGCAGTACCCGACCCCTAGCGACTAGCACAGATACGCAGTATTTT.

This sequence joins TRBV27 and TRBJ2-1; tentative D call: TRBD2 (5 bases). The CDR3 sequence is 17 residues long. Germline CDR1 is MNHEY and CDR2 is SMNVEV (reference sequence). Trimming removed 0 bases at V and 1 base at J, with 13 bases between. CDR3 coding DNA: TGTGCCAGCAGTTTATCTCGAGCGGTGAGATCCTACAATGAGCAGTTCTTC. Translation gives CASSLSRAVRSYNEQFF.

The chain links TRBV7-9 to TRBJ2-3; 9 nucleotides agree with TRBD1. Germline V gene lookup returns CDR1 SEHNR and CDR2 FQNEAQ (reference sequence). The CDR3 covers 15 residues. The V segment lost 5 bases and the J segment 2 bases; nucleotides outside the gene matches: 5. CDR3 coding DNA: TGTGCCAGCAGCCCGGACAGGGGTAACACAGATACGCAGTATTTT. Amino acids: CASSPDRGNTDTQYF.

On this clonotype itself: This may be a read error: a much more frequent sequence differs by one nucleotide. J is TRBJ2-7 and V is TRBV6-2 or TRBV6-3, with 9 bases that match TRBD1. The junction had 5 bases not matched to a gene; V was cut back by 6 bases and J by 2 bases. From germline, CDR1 is MNHEY and CDR2 SVGEGT. The CDR3 has 14 residues. CDR3 DNA: TGTGCCAGCAGGCGCGGGACAGGGACCTACGAGCAGTACTTC. Its protein product is CASRRGTGTYEQYF.

This clonotype was found a few times. The chain carries TRBV7-2 and TRBJ2-5; no clear D gene. Deletions cut 5 bases from V and 5 bases from J, with 12 bases between. The CDR3 contains 13 residues. CDR1 and CDR2 (germline): SGHTA, FQGNSA. The CDR3 DNA reads as TGTGCCAGCAGCCCCCAGAGTAGGGAGACCCAGTACTTC. This translates into CASSPQSRETQYF.

This chain uses TRBV5-1 with TRBJ1-1, with D perhaps TRBD1 (5 bases). The CDR3 totals 14 residues. The germline V gene encodes CDR1 SGHRS and CDR2 YFSETQ. Trimming cost V 6 bases and J 3 bases, with 15 bases left between them. The CDR3 DNA is TGCGCCAGCAAAAATCGGGGGGAGGACACTGAAGCTTTCTTT. This encodes CASKNRGEDTEAFF.

In this sample, this clonotype turned up once. This chain connects TRBV28 to TRBJ2-3; no definite D call. V was trimmed by 1 base and J by 0 bases, leaving 17 bases between them. The germline V gene encodes CDR1 MDHEN and CDR2 SYDVKM. The CDR3 covers 18 residues. The chain's CDR3 is CASSLFVGAYSSTDTQYF. The CDR3 DNA reads TGTGCCAGCAGTTTATTTGTGGGCGCCTACTCTAGCACAGATACGCAGTATTTT.

The chain recombines TRBV28 with TRBJ2-7; D is possibly TRBD1 (6 bases). Trimming removed 6 bases from V and 5 bases from J, with 23 bases in between. This CDR3 comprises 16 residues. The germline CDR1 and CDR2 sequences are MDHEN and SYDVKM. CDR3 DNA sequence: TGTGCCAGCAGCCCGATGCAGGGGAAAGGACCGCACGAGCAGTACTTC. It yields the protein CASSPMQGKGPHEQYF.

This clonotype was found many times. This chain joins TRBV24-1 and TRBJ2-1; 11 positions agree with TRBD1. The germline V gene has CDR1 KGHDR and CDR2 SFDVKD. This CDR3 has 17 residues. Trimming took 5 bases from V and 5 from J; bases not matched to a gene: 10. CDR3 coding DNA: TGTGCCACCAGTGTCCCTCCGGGACAGGGGGAAAACAATGAGCAGTTCTTC. Its translation is CATSVPPGQGENNEQFF.